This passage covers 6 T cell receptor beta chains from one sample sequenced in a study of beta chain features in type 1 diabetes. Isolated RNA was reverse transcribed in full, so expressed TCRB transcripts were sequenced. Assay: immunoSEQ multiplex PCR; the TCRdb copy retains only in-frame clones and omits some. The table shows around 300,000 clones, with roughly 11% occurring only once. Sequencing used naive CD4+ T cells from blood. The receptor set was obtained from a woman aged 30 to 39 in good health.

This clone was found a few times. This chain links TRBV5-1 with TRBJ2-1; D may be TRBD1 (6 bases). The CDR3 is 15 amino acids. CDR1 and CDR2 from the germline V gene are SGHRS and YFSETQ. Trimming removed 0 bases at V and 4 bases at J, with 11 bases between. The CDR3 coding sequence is TGCGCCAGCAGCTTGGGGCAGGGGAGATACAATGAGCAGTTCTTC. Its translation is CASSLGQGRYNEQFF.

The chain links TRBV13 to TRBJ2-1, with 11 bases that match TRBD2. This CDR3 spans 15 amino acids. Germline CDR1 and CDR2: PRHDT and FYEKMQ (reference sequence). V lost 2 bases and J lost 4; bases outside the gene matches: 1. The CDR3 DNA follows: TGTGCCAGCAGCTTACGACTAGCGGGGTACAATGAGCAGTTCTTC. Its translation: CASSLRLAGYNEQFF.

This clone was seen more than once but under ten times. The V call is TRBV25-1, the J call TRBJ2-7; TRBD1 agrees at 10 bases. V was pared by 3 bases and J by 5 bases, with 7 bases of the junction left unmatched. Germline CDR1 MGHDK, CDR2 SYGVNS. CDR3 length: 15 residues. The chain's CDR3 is CASSDRFGQGDEQYF. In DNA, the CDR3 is TGTGCCAGCAGTGATCGATTTGGACAGGGGGACGAGCAGTACTTC.

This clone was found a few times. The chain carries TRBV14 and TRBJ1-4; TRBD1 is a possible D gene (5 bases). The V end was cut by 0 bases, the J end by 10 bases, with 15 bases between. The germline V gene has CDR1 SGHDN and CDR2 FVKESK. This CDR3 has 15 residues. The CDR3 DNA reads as TGTGCCAGCAGCCAAGAGGGAAGCAGGGAGGGAAAACTGTTTTTT. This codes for CASSQEGSREGKLFF.

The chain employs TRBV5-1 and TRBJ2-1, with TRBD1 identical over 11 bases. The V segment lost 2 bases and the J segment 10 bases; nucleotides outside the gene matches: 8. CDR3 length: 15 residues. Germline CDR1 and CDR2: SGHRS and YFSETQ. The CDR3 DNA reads TGCGCCAGCAGCTTTAATGGACAGGGGGCAGGAGAGCAGTTCTTC. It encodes CASSFNGQGAGEQFF.

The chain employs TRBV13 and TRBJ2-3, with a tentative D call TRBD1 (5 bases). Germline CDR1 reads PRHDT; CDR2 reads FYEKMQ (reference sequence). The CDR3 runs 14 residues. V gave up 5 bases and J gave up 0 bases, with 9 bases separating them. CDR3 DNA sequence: TGTGCCAGCAGCACCCGGACAAGCACAGATACGCAGTATTTT. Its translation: CASSTRTSTDTQYF.